The entry below gives a single T cell receptor beta chain sequence along with its context. Its antigen remains unidentified. The PCR had 60 Vbeta and 13 Jbeta primers. The protocol was immunoSEQ multiplex PCR, while the TCRdb copy is restricted to in-frame clones and leaves out a portion. The repertoire consists of around 75,000 clones, with about four fifths occurring once and the leading ten covering around 3.5%. CDR3 length equals 13 residues. V lost 0 bases and J lost 4, with 8 bases in between. Germline V CDR1 and CDR2: SGHNT, YYREEE (reference sequence). The data were taken from a study of cytomegalovirus exposure and HLA in healthy donors. General study points: When presence/absence was analysed, sequencing depth was taken to be roughly uniform across donors. Listed as cytomegalovirus-associated were 150 to 200 TCR beta chains.

The J gene is TRBJ2-7, the V gene TRBV5-4; D might be TRBD1 (5 bases). The sequenced sample was PBMCs. The TCR sequence derives from a man in his forties or fifties in good health and CMV-seronegative. In DNA form, the CDR3 reads TGTGCCAGCAGCTTGGGACAGTTATACGAGCAGTACTTC. Residues: CASSLGQLYEQYF.